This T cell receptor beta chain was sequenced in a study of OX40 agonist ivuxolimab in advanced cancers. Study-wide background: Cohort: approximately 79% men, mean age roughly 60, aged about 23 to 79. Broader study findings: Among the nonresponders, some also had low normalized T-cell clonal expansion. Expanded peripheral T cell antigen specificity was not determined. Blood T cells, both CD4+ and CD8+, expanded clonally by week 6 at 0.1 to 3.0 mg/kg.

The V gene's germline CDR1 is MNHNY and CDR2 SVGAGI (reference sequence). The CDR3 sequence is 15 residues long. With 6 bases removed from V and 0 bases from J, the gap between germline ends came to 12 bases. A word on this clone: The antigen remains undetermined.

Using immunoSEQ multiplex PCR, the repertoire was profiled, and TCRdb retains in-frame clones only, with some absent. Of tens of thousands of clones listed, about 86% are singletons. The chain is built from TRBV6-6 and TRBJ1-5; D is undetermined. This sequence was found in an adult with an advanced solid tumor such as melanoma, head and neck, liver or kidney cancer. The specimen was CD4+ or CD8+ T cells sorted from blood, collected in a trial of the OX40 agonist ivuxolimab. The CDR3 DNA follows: TGTGCCAGCAGCCCCAGGAAGAATAGCAATCAGCCCCAGCATTTT. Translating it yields CASSPRKNSNQPQHF.